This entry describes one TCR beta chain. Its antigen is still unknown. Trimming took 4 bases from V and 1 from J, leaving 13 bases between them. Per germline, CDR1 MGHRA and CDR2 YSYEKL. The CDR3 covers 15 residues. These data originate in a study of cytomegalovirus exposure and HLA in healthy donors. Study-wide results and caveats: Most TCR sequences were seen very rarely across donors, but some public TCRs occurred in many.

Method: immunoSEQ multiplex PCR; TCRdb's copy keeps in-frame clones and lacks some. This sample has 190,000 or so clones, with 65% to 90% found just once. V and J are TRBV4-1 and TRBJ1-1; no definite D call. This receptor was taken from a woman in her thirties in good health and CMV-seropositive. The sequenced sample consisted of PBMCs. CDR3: CASSPGLRPNTEAFF. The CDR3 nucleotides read TGCGCCAGCAGCCCTGGACTGAGACCGAACACTGAAGCTTTCTTT.